The subject of this entry is one TCR beta chain. Its antigen remains unidentified. This sample stems from a study of T cells after yellow fever vaccination. Study-wide results and caveats: Post-booster reappearance was seen for most primary-vaccination clones (just under 97% CD4, around 90% CD8).

The CDR3 sequence is 15 residues long. J gave up 2 bases and V 2 bases, and 6 bases lay outside the gene matches. CDR1 is DFQATT, CDR2 SNEGSKA, per germline (reference sequence). TCRdb reprocessed the 5' RACE reads via MiXCR and lists one record per CDR3 protein. The data contain some 600,000 distinct CDR3 sequences, about a sixth of them singletons. The clonotype comes from a man aged 18-30 years who received the YFV17D yellow fever vaccine. The starting material was PBMCs, obtained about 5 days after the first yellow fever vaccination. V usage is TRBV20-1 and J usage is TRBJ2-1, with TRBD1 matching over 7 bases. CDR3 nucleotide sequence: TGCAGTGCTAGACCCGCCAGGGGGACCTACAATGAGCAGTTCTTC. This sequence encodes CSARPARGTYNEQFF.